One and the same sample provided the 7 T cell receptor beta chains below, sequenced in a study of CD8 T cells in Susac syndrome. After extraction with the RNeasy kit, roughly 0.45 to 1 ug of the RNA was reverse transcribed using random hexamers. TCRdb re-called the immunoSEQ multiplex PCR reads through MiXCR, storing one row per CDR3 protein. The data show 400,000 to 550,000 distinct CDR3 sequences, more than 70% seen once. Sequencing used CD8+ T cells from PBMCs. These receptors came from a human donor with multiple sclerosis.

Comments on this clonotype: Its ends do not fully match the called genes, so a read error is possible. The rearrangement links TRBV7-7 to TRBJ2-1, with 8 positions matching TRBD1. This CDR3 has 13 residues. Germline V lookup: CDR1 SSHAT, CDR2 FNYEAQ (reference sequence). The CDR3 DNA follows: TGTGCTAGCAGCCCAAGCAGGGGGCATGAGCAGTTCTTC. Translated, it gives CASSPSRGHEQFF.

The chain recombines TRBV11-2 with TRBJ2-2; D unresolved. Looked up from germline, CDR1 is SGHAT and CDR2 is FQNNGV. The CDR3 consists of 17 residues. The V end lost 0 bases, the J end lost 4 bases, and 15 bases lay between the germline ends. The CDR3 sequence is CASSLDSGSLPTGELFF. For the CDR3, the DNA is TGTGCCAGCAGCTTAGATTCGGGTTCATTACCCACCGGGGAGCTGTTTTTT.

This chain joins TRBV7-2 and TRBJ2-3, with D perhaps matching TRBD1 or TRBD2 (6 bases each). The V end lost 5 bases, the J end lost 2 bases, and 14 bases lay between the germline ends. Per germline, CDR1 SGHTA and CDR2 FQGNSA. CDR3 size: 15 residues. CDR3 in DNA: TGTGCCAGCAGCACTTGGGGGGCTCACACAGATACGCAGTATTTT. Protein sequence: CASSTWGAHTDTQYF.

The chain couples TRBV29-1 to TRBJ2-5; tentatively, D is TRBD1 or TRBD2 (5 bases each). Trimming stripped 3 bases from V and 5 bases from J, with 13 bases between. Germline CDR1 is SQVTM and CDR2 is ANQGSEA. The CDR3 runs to 13 residues. CDR3 coding DNA: TGCAGCGTTGAGTGGCAGGGAGAGGAGACCCAGTACTTC. Its translation: CSVEWQGEETQYF.

The chain is built from TRBV12-3 or TRBV12-4 and TRBJ2-6, with a tentative D call TRBD1 (6 bases). The CDR3 consists of 18 residues. Trimming removed 3 bases from V and 0 bases from J, with 15 bases in between. The CDR3 DNA is TGTGCCAGCAGTTTCCCCGTCGGACAGCCCTCTGGGGCCAACGTCCTGACTTTC. Protein sequence: CASSFPVGQPSGANVLTF.

The J gene is TRBJ1-5, the V gene TRBV4-1; 7 bases map to TRBD1. V lost 2 bases to trimming and J lost 3 bases; unmatched junction nucleotides: 7. CDR3 length equals 16 residues. Germline assignment: CDR1 MGHRA and CDR2 YSYEKL. The CDR3 loop reads CASSQNPGGSNQPQHF. Here the CDR3 DNA reads TGCGCCAGCAGCCAAAATCCAGGGGGATCCAATCAGCCCCAGCATTTT.

This chain connects TRBV12-5 to TRBJ1-5; D ambiguous. The germline V and J ends were trimmed by 0 bases and 4 bases, with 16 bases remaining between them. The CDR3 covers 17 residues. From germline, CDR1 is LGHNT and CDR2 FRNRAP. DNA for the CDR3: TGTGCTAGTGGTTTGGTACTAGGCAGCGAACTAAATCAGCCCCAGCATTTT. It yields the protein CASGLVLGSELNQPQHF.